This TCR beta chain is drawn from a study of T cells after posttransplantation cyclophosphamide. Method: immunoSEQ multiplex PCR; TCRdb's copy keeps in-frame clones and lacks some. This table holds about 22,000 clones, 70% to 90% found once. This clone was counted a single time. Sampled 1 year posttransplant, controls received myeloablative marrow transplants, methotrexate and a calcineurin inhibitor. The CDR3 is made up of 17 amino acids. The V and J ends lost 1 base and 4 bases, in that order; junction bases with no gene match: 12. Germline loops: CDR1 LNHDA, CDR2 SQIVND (reference sequence). The sequence derives from a female patient between 50 and 59 years old who received an allogeneic stem cell transplant from an unrelated donor, was CMV-positive, and had chronic GVHD only. Some T cells could come from the graft donor. The genes are TRBV19 and TRBJ1-2, with 7 bases fitting TRBD1. Sample: PBMCs, taken after an allogeneic stem cell transplant with a calcineurin inhibitor and methotrexate. CDR3 sequence: CASSIAHEPGQFYGYTF. CDR3 nucleotide sequence: TGTGCCAGTAGTATAGCTCACGAACCGGGACAGTTCTATGGCTACACCTTC.